The 23 T cell receptor beta chains presented below share a single source sample, sequenced in a study of cytomegalovirus exposure and HLA in healthy donors. The study ran its PCR with 60 Vbeta and 13 Jbeta primers. Data came from immunoSEQ multiplex PCR; TCRdb stores just in-frame clones and leaves some out. The profile shows about 150,000 clones, 8.9% of them singletons. The sample comprised PBMCs. The receptors come from a woman aged 35 to 49 in good health and CMV-seropositive.

In its sample, this clone was seen a few times. The CDR3 region is CASSLQGADQPQHF. Here the CDR3 DNA reads TGTGCCAGCAGCTTACAGGGGGCCGATCAGCCCCAGCATTTT. The chain links TRBV7-9 to TRBJ1-5, with 8 bases identical to TRBD1. This CDR3 is built from 14 residues. Looked up from germline, CDR1 is SEHNR and CDR2 is FQNEAQ (reference sequence). With 2 bases clipped from V and 5 bases from J, the junction kept 2 bases outside the gene matches.

The gene calls are TRBV7-9 and TRBJ1-1; 8 nucleotides match TRBD1. V shed 3 bases, J shed 1 base, and the junction held 7 bases outside the gene matches. In germline, CDR1 is SEHNR, CDR2 FQNEAQ (reference sequence). This CDR3 is built from 16 residues. The CDR3 protein is CASSFRQGPTNTEAFF. The CDR3 nucleotides are TGTGCCAGCAGCTTCCGACAGGGGCCAACGAACACTGAAGCTTTCTTT.

V is TRBV5-1 and J is TRBJ2-3; D may be TRBD2 (6 bases). From germline, CDR1 is SGHRS and CDR2 YFSETQ. This CDR3 is built from 14 residues. The ends were cut back, 4 bases at V and 2 bases at J, with 11 bases in the middle. CDR3 residues: CASSPGTSTDTQYF. The DNA for the CDR3 is TGCGCCAGCAGCCCTGGGACTTCCACAGATACGCAGTATTTT.

The chain carries TRBV6-1 and TRBJ2-7; the D gene is possibly TRBD2 (5 bases). Trimming removed 1 base from V and 3 bases from J, with 13 bases in between. CDR1 and CDR2 from the germline V gene are MNHNS and SASEGT. This CDR3 has 15 amino acids. The CDR3 DNA follows: TGTGCCAGCAGTGAAGAACAATTCGGAGGCTACGAGCAGTACTTC. Its protein is CASSEEQFGGYEQYF.

The V gene is TRBV4-2, the J gene TRBJ2-5; D call uncertain. V dropped 0 bases and J dropped 1 base, with 3 bases sitting between them. Germline CDR1 is LGHNA and CDR2 is YNFKEQ. The CDR3 is 13 residues long. DNA of the CDR3: TGTGCCAGCAGCCAAGAAGCCCAAGAGACCCAGTACTTC. Translated: CASSQEAQETQYF.

This chain joins TRBV19 and TRBJ1-2, with 7 bases that match TRBD1. With V trimmed by 6 bases and J by 4 bases, 14 bases remained unmatched. The CDR3 length is 16 residues. Germline V lookup: CDR1 LNHDA, CDR2 SQIVND (reference sequence). This CDR3 is CASSSGEGARGYGYTF. Written as DNA, the CDR3 is TGTGCCAGTAGCTCGGGTGAGGGGGCGCGCGGCTATGGCTACACCTTC.

Only a few counts were recorded for this clone. V and J are TRBV11-2 and TRBJ2-5; 10 bases align to TRBD1. Gene TRBJ2-7 matches the end of the DNA better, so the J call may be wrong. Germline-derived CDR1 and CDR2 are SGHAT and FQNNGV. This CDR3 has 16 amino acids. Here the CDR3 reads CASSLRGQGSPYEQYF. The CDR3 DNA follows: TGTGCCAGCAGCTTAAGGGGACAGGGGTCTCCCTACGAGCAGTACTTC.

This clone appeared a few times. CDR3 in DNA: TGTGCCAGCAGCGCCCGAGAAGGGGTGGGTAACACAGATACGCAGTATTTT. It specifies CASSAREGVGNTDTQYF. The rearrangement links TRBV7-9 to TRBJ2-3, with D perhaps matching TRBD1 (5 bases). Trimming left V 5 bases short and J 2 bases short, with 20 bases between. This CDR3 region has 17 residues. Germline-derived CDR1 and CDR2 are SEHNR and FQNEAQ (reference sequence).

The rearrangement joins TRBV18 to TRBJ2-3, with D tentatively TRBD1 (5 bases). This CDR3 is built from 15 residues. CDR1 is KGHSH, CDR2 LQKENI, per germline. Trimming shortened V by 5 bases and J by 3 bases, and 15 bases separated the two germline ends. The DNA of the CDR3 is TGTGCCAGCTCATTCTGGACACCCCAAACAGATACGCAGTATTTT. This gives the protein CASSFWTPQTDTQYF.

There are a few counts of this clone. The chain links TRBV6-1 to TRBJ2-1; 8 bases map to TRBD2. V shed 6 bases, J shed 7 bases, and the junction held 8 bases outside the gene matches. CDR1 is MNHNS and CDR2 is SASEGT in the germline V gene. The CDR3 has 14 residues. The CDR3 sequence: CASRRSGGENEQFF. CDR3 in DNA: TGTGCCAGCAGAAGGAGCGGGGGCGAGAATGAGCAGTTCTTC.

This clone has a handful of counts. The chain has TRBV5-6 and TRBJ2-3, with TRBD1 as a possible D gene (6 bases). Trimming removed 2 bases from V and 2 bases from J, with 18 bases in between. This CDR3 has 17 residues. Germline V gives CDR1 SGHDT, CDR2 YYEEEE. The CDR3 region is CASSFGDRTLFTDTQYF. The CDR3 region has the DNA TGTGCCAGCAGCTTCGGCGACAGGACACTTTTCACAGATACGCAGTATTTT.

This clone was detected a few times. DNA of the CDR3: TGTGCCAGCAGCTTAAGACAGAGGAACACTGAAGCTTTCTTT. Its translation is CASSLRQRNTEAFF. The chain couples TRBV7-9 to TRBJ1-1; possibly TRBD1 for D (5 bases). The CDR3 length is 14 residues. Trimming removed 2 bases from V and 1 base from J, with 8 bases in between. Germline CDR1 reads SEHNR; CDR2 reads FQNEAQ (reference sequence).

V gene TRBV2 combines with J gene TRBJ1-5; tentative D call: TRBD1 (5 bases). Germline V gene data show CDR1 as SNHLY and CDR2 as FYNNEI. The CDR3 sequence is 15 residues long. V was pared by 3 bases and J by 8 bases, with 17 bases between. The CDR3 bases are TGTGCCAGCAGTGACCACGGCGGGGCTCAGGAGCCCCAGCATTTT. Encoded protein: CASSDHGGAQEPQHF.

This clone was seen only a few times. The V and J genes are TRBV9 and TRBJ2-2; D unclear. Trimming took off 0 bases at V and 6 bases at J, with 6 bases between the two ends. Per germline, CDR1 SGDLS and CDR2 YYNGEE. The CDR3 has 13 amino acids. For the CDR3, the DNA is TGTGCCAGCAGCGTAGACGGTCCCGGGGAGCTGTTTTTT. This sequence encodes CASSVDGPGELFF.

This clone was observed a few times. The rearrangement uses TRBV2 and TRBJ2-7; D is undetermined. CDR3 length equals 13 residues. Germline assignment: CDR1 SNHLY and CDR2 FYNNEI. Trimming removed 3 bases at V and 6 bases at J, with 12 bases between. CDR3 loop: CASSEEQRSEQYF. In DNA form, the CDR3 reads TGTGCCAGCAGTGAGGAGCAGCGTAGCGAGCAGTACTTC.

This rearrangement joins TRBV7-2 to TRBJ2-3; a possible D gene is TRBD2 (5 bases). The CDR3 is 14 amino acids. V was shortened by 3 bases and J by 0 bases, with 7 bases between the two germline ends. Germline values: CDR1 SGHTA, CDR2 FQGNSA. DNA for the CDR3: TGTGCCAGCAGCTTCAGGACTAGCACAGATACGCAGTATTTT. Translated, it gives CASSFRTSTDTQYF. Full variable domain (rest looked up from reference TRBV7-2 and TRBJ2-3): GAGVSQSPSNKVTEKGKDVELRCDPISGHTALYWYRQSLGQGLEFLIYFQGNSAPDKSGLPSDRFSAERTGGSVSTLTIQRTQQEDSAVYLCASSFRTSTDTQYFGPGTRLTVL.

V usage is TRBV9 and J usage is TRBJ2-1; 7 bases map to TRBD2. Germline CDR1 is SGDLS and CDR2 is YYNGEE. The CDR3 consists of 13 residues. The junction had 8 bases not matched to a gene; V was cut back by 7 bases and J by 7 bases. For the CDR3, the DNA is TGTGCCAGCCGCCCTGCGGGGGTGAATGAGCAGTTCTTC. Translated: CASRPAGVNEQFF.

This clone was seen a few times. The chain combines TRBV7-9 with TRBJ1-6, with 8 positions matching TRBD1. Germline CDR1 SEHNR, CDR2 FQNEAQ (reference sequence). The CDR3 totals 15 residues. V shed 0 bases and J 5 bases; nucleotides not matched to a gene: 0. The CDR3 sequence is CASSLAQGDNSPLHF. The DNA of the CDR3 is TGTGCCAGCAGCTTAGCACAGGGGGATAATTCACCCCTCCACTTT. Full variable domain (missing parts from reference TRBV7-9 and TRBJ1-6): DTGVSQNPRHKITKRGQNVTFRCDPISEHNRLYWYRQTLGQGPEFLTYFQNEAQLEKSRLLSDRFSAERPKGSFSTLEIQRTEQGDSAMYLCASSLAQGDNSPLHFGNGTRLTVT.

CDR3 nucleotide sequence: TGCAGTGCTAACCAGGGAAACGGGCAGTACTTC. Translating it yields CSANQGNGQYF. This chain connects TRBV20-1 to TRBJ2-7; the D gene is possibly TRBD1 (5 bases). The CDR3 sequence is 11 residues long. Germline CDR1 is DFQATT and CDR2 is SNEGSKA (reference sequence). The V end was cut by 4 bases, the J end by 9 bases, with 13 bases between.

This clone has just a few counts. The chain recombines TRBV7-2 with TRBJ2-1; 11 bases match TRBD2. The CDR3 consists of 15 residues. Germline lookup yields CDR1 SGHTA and CDR2 FQGNSA. J gave up 9 bases and V 5 bases, and 9 bases lay outside the gene matches. The CDR3 is CASSPEVAGGPEQFF. The CDR3 DNA reads as TGTGCCAGCAGCCCCGAGGTAGCGGGGGGGCCTGAGCAGTTCTTC.

This clone was seen more than once but under ten times. The CDR3 is CASSDLRGAGTQPQHF. In nucleotides, the CDR3 is TGTGCCAGCAGTGATCTCAGGGGCGCAGGTACACAGCCCCAGCATTTT. The gene calls are TRBV2 and TRBJ1-5, with D tentatively TRBD1 (6 bases). This CDR3 is 16 amino acids long. CDR1 and CDR2 from the germline V gene are SNHLY and FYNNEI. The ends were cut back, 3 bases at V and 7 bases at J, with 19 bases in the middle.

As regards this clone: No conserved phenylalanine or tryptophan is present at the end of the CDR3, so a read error is the likely explanation. V gene TRBV6-6 combines with J gene TRBJ1-2; D may be TRBD1 (6 bases). The V end lost 2 bases, the J end lost 6 bases, and 10 bases lay between the germline ends. Germline V gene sequence: CDR1 MNHNY, CDR2 SVGAGI (reference sequence). The CDR3 extends over 13 amino acids. CDR3 residues: CASSYVAGDGYTV. The CDR3 DNA reads TGTGCCAGCAGTTACGTGGCAGGGGATGGCTACACCGTC.

The chain uses TRBV5-1 and TRBJ1-2; 7 nucleotides agree with TRBD1. The CDR3 is 15 amino acids. The junction had 11 bases not matched to a gene; V was cut back by 2 bases and J by 7 bases. Per germline, CDR1 SGHRS and CDR2 YFSETQ. The CDR3 DNA follows: TGCGCCAGCAGCTTCTTTCGACAGGGCGACGGTGGCTACACCTTC. Amino acid sequence: CASSFFRQGDGGYTF.